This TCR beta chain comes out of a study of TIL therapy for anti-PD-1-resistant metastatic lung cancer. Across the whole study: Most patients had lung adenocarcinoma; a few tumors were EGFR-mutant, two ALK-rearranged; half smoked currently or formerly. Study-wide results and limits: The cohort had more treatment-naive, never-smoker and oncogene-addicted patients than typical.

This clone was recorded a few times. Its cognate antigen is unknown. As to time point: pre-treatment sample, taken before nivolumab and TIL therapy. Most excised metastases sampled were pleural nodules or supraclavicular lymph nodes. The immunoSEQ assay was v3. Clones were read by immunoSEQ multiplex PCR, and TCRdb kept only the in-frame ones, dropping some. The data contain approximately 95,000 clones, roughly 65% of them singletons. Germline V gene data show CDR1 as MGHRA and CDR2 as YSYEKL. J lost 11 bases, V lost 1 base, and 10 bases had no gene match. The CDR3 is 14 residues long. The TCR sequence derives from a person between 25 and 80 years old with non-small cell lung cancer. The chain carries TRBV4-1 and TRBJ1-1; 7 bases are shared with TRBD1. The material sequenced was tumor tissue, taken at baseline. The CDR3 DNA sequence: TGCGCCAGCAGCCAAGCGGGACAGCGATTGGGGGCTTTCTTT. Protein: CASSQAGQRLGAFF.